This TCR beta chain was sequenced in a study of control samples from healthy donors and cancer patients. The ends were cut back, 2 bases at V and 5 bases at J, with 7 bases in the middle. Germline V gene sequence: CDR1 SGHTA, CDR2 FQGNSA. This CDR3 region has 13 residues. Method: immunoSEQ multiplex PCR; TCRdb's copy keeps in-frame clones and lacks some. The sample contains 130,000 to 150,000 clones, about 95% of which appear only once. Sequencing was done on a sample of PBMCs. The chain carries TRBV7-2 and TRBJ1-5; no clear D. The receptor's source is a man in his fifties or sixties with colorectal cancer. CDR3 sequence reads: CASSLTNDQPQHF. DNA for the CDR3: TGTGCCAGCAGCTTAACGAACGATCAGCCCCAGCATTTT.